This TCR beta chain appears in the sequencing data of a study of blood T cell repertoires in COVID-19. Study as a whole: The study drew acute and convalescent COVID-19 samples from the United States, Italy and Spain. T cells, B-cell-depleted T cells, or PBMCs provided the cDNA or gDNA that served as material.

In this sample, this clone turned up once. As processed by the authors: The authors estimated nucleated cell counts from reference gene primer amplification. Only in-frame clones appear in the TCRdb table, and some are missing; sequencing was by immunoSEQ multiplex PCR. For V, J and clone size, that table is used; D and trimming come from the DNA. The repertoire has more than 70,000 clones, about four fifths of them found once; the top ten carry approximately 39%. The germline V gene encodes CDR1 DFQATT and CDR2 SNEGSKA (reference sequence). This CDR3 region has 13 residues. Trimming pared 3 bases from V and 4 bases from J, leaving 12 bases between.

The TCR comes from a woman aged 70-85 years with acute or convalescent COVID-19. Sequencing input: peripheral blood. The chain is built from TRBV20-1 and TRBJ1-2; D is unclear. As DNA, the CDR3 is TGCAGTGCTAGTGGCAGACTCTTCTATGGCTACACCTTC. It encodes CSASGRLFYGYTF.